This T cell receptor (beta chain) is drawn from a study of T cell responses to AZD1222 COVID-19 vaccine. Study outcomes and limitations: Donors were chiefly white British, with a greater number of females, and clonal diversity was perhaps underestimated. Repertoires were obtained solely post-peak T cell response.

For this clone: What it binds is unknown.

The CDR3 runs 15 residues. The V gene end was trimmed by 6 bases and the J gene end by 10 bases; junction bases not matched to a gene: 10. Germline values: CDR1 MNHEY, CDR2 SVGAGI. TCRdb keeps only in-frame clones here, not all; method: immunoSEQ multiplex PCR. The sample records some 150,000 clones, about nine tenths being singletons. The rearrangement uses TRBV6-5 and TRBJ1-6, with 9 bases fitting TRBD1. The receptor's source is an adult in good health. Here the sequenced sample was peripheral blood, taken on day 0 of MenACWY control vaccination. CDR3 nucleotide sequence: TGTGCCAGCAGACCTAAGGGGACAGGGTACTCACCCCTCCACTTT. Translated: CASRPKGTGYSPLHF.